This entry lists 26 T cell receptor beta chains sequenced from one sample in a study of shared clonotypes between healthy human individuals. TCRdb's table, derived via immunoSEQ multiplex PCR, lists solely in-frame clones and lacks some. The data contain some 2,000,000 clones, almost 96% of them seen just once; the ten biggest clones take up 0.13%. The material sequenced was naive CD4+ T cells sorted from blood. Subset defined: CD45RA+ positively selected. All receptors derive from a man aged 18 to 35 in good health.

This chain uses TRBV10-3 with TRBJ1-1; D possibly corresponds to TRBD1 (5 bases). Trimming removed 3 bases at V and 6 bases at J, with 11 bases between. Germline values: CDR1 ENHRY, CDR2 SYGVKD. CDR3 length: 13 residues. CDR3: CAISETGQAEAFF. In DNA form, the CDR3 reads TGTGCCATCAGTGAAACGGGGCAGGCTGAAGCTTTCTTT.

This chain connects TRBV15 to TRBJ1-6, with no clear D. V lost 0 bases, J lost 7 bases, and 10 bases lay in between. Germline V gene lookup returns CDR1 LNHNV and CDR2 YYDKDF (reference sequence). The CDR3 is 15 residues long. In nucleotides, the CDR3 is TGTGCCACCAGCAGAGAGCAGGCTGTCAATTCACCCCTCCACTTT. Translation gives CATSREQAVNSPLHF.

The count of this clone is one. This rearrangement joins TRBV5-1 to TRBJ2-7, with a tentative D call TRBD2 (5 bases). Germline V lookup: CDR1 SGHRS, CDR2 YFSETQ. With 3 bases removed from V and 2 bases from J, the gap between germline ends came to 12 bases. The CDR3 extends over 14 amino acids. The CDR3: CASSSGRLTYEQYF. Here the CDR3 DNA reads TGCGCCAGCAGCTCCGGCAGACTAACCTACGAGCAGTACTTC.

The rearrangement uses TRBV9 and TRBJ2-2; 10 bases are shared with TRBD2. The CDR3 length is 17 residues. Germline assignment: CDR1 SGDLS and CDR2 YYNGEE. J lost 4 bases, V lost 4 bases, and 10 bases had no gene match. The CDR3 sequence is CASSRTIAGGSTGELFF. CDR3 DNA: TGTGCCAGCAGCCGAACAATAGCGGGAGGTTCCACCGGGGAGCTGTTTTTT.

As regards this clone: Relative to the germline gene, one junction end is altered; a read error may explain this. At the DNA level, this CDR3 is encoded by other sequences in the same sample as well. The chain has TRBV18 and TRBJ2-7; 7 bases line up with TRBD1. From germline, CDR1 is KGHSH and CDR2 LQKENI. There are 12 residues in the CDR3. In DNA, the CDR3 is TGTGCCAGCTCCCCACAGGGGAACGAGCAGTACTTC. Translated: CASSPQGNEQYF. Based on the CDR3 plus reference TRBV18 and TRBJ2-7, the full variable domain is NAGVMQNPRHLVRRRGQEARLRCSPMKGHSHVYWYRQLPEEGLKFMVYLQKENIIDESGMPKERFSAEFPKEGPSILRIQQVVRGDSAAYFCASSPQGNEQYFGPGTRLTVT.

The genes are TRBV29-1 and TRBJ2-7; TRBD2 aligns across 7 bases. The length of the CDR3 is 15 residues. With 4 bases clipped from V and 4 bases from J, the junction kept 13 bases outside the gene matches. Per the germline V gene, CDR1 is SQVTM and CDR2 is ANQGSEA. The CDR3 loop reads CSVGYWGRENYEQYF. The DNA of the CDR3 is TGCAGCGTTGGGTATTGGGGGAGGGAGAATTACGAGCAGTACTTC.

The chain joins TRBV6-5 to TRBJ1-6, with TRBD1 identical over 9 bases. The CDR3 has 13 amino acids. V was clipped by 6 bases and J by 14 bases; unmatched bases: 8. CDR1 is MNHEY and CDR2 is SVGAGI in the germline V gene. DNA for the CDR3: TGTGCCAGCAGCTCGACAGGGGGGGGGACCCTCCACTTT. Residues: CASSSTGGGTLHF.

This chain joins TRBV18 and TRBJ2-7; TRBD2 matches at 7 bases. Trimming took 2 bases from V and 6 from J; bases not matched to a gene: 4. This CDR3 has 13 residues. Germline V CDR1 and CDR2: KGHSH, LQKENI. The CDR3 loop is CASSPAGVLEQYF. The CDR3 DNA sequence: TGTGCCAGCTCACCAGCGGGAGTTCTCGAGCAGTACTTC.

The chain combines TRBV9 with TRBJ1-4, with TRBD1 identical over 9 bases. Germline assignment: CDR1 SGDLS and CDR2 YYNGEE. There are 17 residues in the CDR3. Trimming cost V 4 bases and J 0 bases; bases outside gene matches: 7. The CDR3 DNA reads as TGTGCCAGCAGCCCCGGACAGGGGAAAGCAACTAATGAAAAACTGTTTTTT. It is translated as CASSPGQGKATNEKLFF.

The genes are TRBV5-1 and TRBJ2-7; D might be TRBD1 or TRBD2, each matching 5 bases. The CDR3 covers 18 residues. Trimming stripped 3 bases from V and 2 bases from J, with 24 bases between. The germline gives CDR1 SGHRS, CDR2 YFSETQ. The CDR3 here is CASSSHAVAGTATYEQYF. CDR3 DNA: TGCGCCAGCAGCTCCCACGCCGTCGCCGGGACGGCGACCTACGAGCAGTACTTC.

The chain uses TRBV19 and TRBJ2-2; possibly TRBD2 for D (6 bases). This CDR3 is 15 amino acids long. Between the trimmed V and J ends, which lost 7 bases and 1 base, there was a span of 13 bases. Per the germline V gene, CDR1 is LNHDA and CDR2 is SQIVND (reference sequence). The CDR3 region is CASTLGTLNTGELFF. CDR3 nucleotides: TGTGCCAGTACCCTCGGGACTTTGAACACCGGGGAGCTGTTTTTT.

The V and J genes are TRBV5-1 and TRBJ2-4; D is perhaps TRBD2 (6 bases). The CDR3 consists of 15 residues. Trimming left V 0 bases short and J 4 bases short, with 11 bases between. Germline V gene lookup returns CDR1 SGHRS and CDR2 YFSETQ. The CDR3 DNA sequence: TGCGCCAGCAGCTTGGTAGGTGGGACTAAAAACATTCAGTACTTC. It specifies CASSLVGGTKNIQYF.

The rearrangement links TRBV5-6 to TRBJ2-2; D possibly corresponds to TRBD1 (6 bases). The V and J ends lost 1 base and 3 bases respectively, with 10 bases between them. In germline, CDR1 is SGHDT, CDR2 YYEEEE. The CDR3 is made up of 15 amino acids. The CDR3 nucleotides are TGTGCCAGCAGCTTGACAGGGCTCTACACCGGGGAGCTGTTTTTT. Translation: CASSLTGLYTGELFF.

The V and J genes are TRBV6-1 and TRBJ1-3; D is uncertain. The V end was cut by 0 bases, the J end by 3 bases, with 9 bases between. Looked up from germline, CDR1 is MNHNS and CDR2 is SASEGT. The CDR3 is 15 residues long. CDR3 amino acids: CASSEAGFFGNTIYF. The CDR3 nucleotides read TGTGCCAGCAGTGAAGCAGGTTTTTTTGGAAACACCATATATTTT.

The gene calls are TRBV19 and TRBJ2-2, with TRBD2 matching over 9 bases. Per germline, CDR1 LNHDA and CDR2 SQIVND (reference sequence). The CDR3 is 15 amino acids. The V segment lost 3 bases and the J segment 8 bases; nucleotides outside the gene matches: 7. The CDR3 is CASSMKAGLAGELFF. The CDR3 bases are TGTGCCAGTAGTATGAAGGCCGGACTAGCGGGGGAGCTGTTTTTT.

The rearrangement links TRBV25-1 to TRBJ1-6; 7 bases agree with TRBD1. This CDR3 contains 17 residues. The V segment lost 4 bases and the J segment 0 bases; nucleotides outside the gene matches: 6. Germline assignment: CDR1 MGHDK and CDR2 SYGVNS. The chain's CDR3 is CASSGWDSISYNSPLHF. The CDR3 bases are TGTGCCAGCAGTGGTTGGGACAGTATCTCCTATAATTCACCCCTCCACTTT.

The chain combines TRBV9 with TRBJ1-3; 9 bases align to TRBD1. The CDR3 has 22 amino acids. The germline V gene has CDR1 SGDLS and CDR2 YYNGEE. V was clipped by 4 bases and J by 0 bases; unmatched bases: 23. For the CDR3, the DNA is TGTGCCAGCAGCCCACACACGCTACCCTGGACAGGGGACAGACTCTCTGGAAACACCATATATTTT. It is translated as CASSPHTLPWTGDRLSGNTIYF.

To note about this clone: The same CDR3 also results from other DNA sequences found in this sample. The CDR3, as DNA: TGTGCCAGCAGTGAAGGGGCCGTCAATCAGCCCCAGCATTTT. Translated: CASSEGAVNQPQHF. The chain carries TRBV2 and TRBJ1-5; D remains unclear. CDR1 is SNHLY, CDR2 FYNNEI, per germline. Trimming removed 1 base at V and 3 bases at J, with 7 bases between. The CDR3 length is 14 residues.

In nucleotides, the CDR3 is TGTGCTAGTGGTTTGGAAAAGAAGGGTGACATATCCGGGAATCAGCCCCAGCATTTT. Its protein is CASGLEKKGDISGNQPQHF. The chain employs TRBV12-5 and TRBJ1-5; D remains unclear. Trimming stripped 1 base from V and 4 bases from J, with 23 bases between. CDR3 length equals 19 residues. CDR1 and CDR2 (germline): LGHNT, FRNRAP.

CDR3 amino acids: CASSPPQREGNEQYF. In nucleotides, the CDR3 is TGTGCCAGCTCACCACCGCAGCGGGAGGGGAACGAGCAGTACTTC. The V call is TRBV18, the J call TRBJ2-7, with 10 bases aligning to TRBD2. Losses at the gene ends were 0 bases for V and 5 bases for J; bases not matched to a gene: 4. This CDR3 has 15 amino acids. Germline values: CDR1 KGHSH, CDR2 LQKENI.

V usage is TRBV2 and J usage is TRBJ2-6, with D uncertain. The CDR3 loop spans 14 amino acids. Between the trimmed V and J ends, which lost 3 bases and 0 bases, there was a span of 3 bases. CDR1 and CDR2 (germline): SNHLY, FYNNEI. The DNA of the CDR3 is TGTGCCAGCAGTGACACCTCTGGGGCCAACGTCCTGACTTTC. Translating gives CASSDTSGANVLTF.

V and J are TRBV9 and TRBJ1-4; perhaps TRBD1 as D (6 bases). There are 14 residues in the CDR3. Germline CDR1 and CDR2: SGDLS and YYNGEE. V dropped 7 bases and J dropped 3 bases, with 13 bases sitting between them. Here the CDR3 DNA reads TGTGCCAGCTCTCGGGGACACCCTAATGAAAAACTGTTTTTT. The encoded protein is CASSRGHPNEKLFF.

The rearrangement links TRBV6-5 to TRBJ2-1; 9 nucleotides match TRBD1. Germline trimming cut 4 bases from V and 7 bases from J; bases unmatched to any gene: 5. Germline V lookup: CDR1 MNHEY, CDR2 SVGAGI. The CDR3 is 14 residues long. CDR3 loop: CASSLGTGMNEQFF. Here the CDR3 DNA reads TGTGCCAGCAGTTTAGGGACAGGGATGAATGAGCAGTTCTTC.

The chain carries TRBV5-4 and TRBJ1-1; D is undetermined. Trimming removed 2 bases at V and 1 base at J, with 6 bases between. The V gene's germline CDR1 is SGHNT and CDR2 YYREEE (reference sequence). CDR3 length: 13 residues. CDR3 DNA sequence: TGTGCCAGCAGCTTCCTTAAGAACACTGAAGCTTTCTTT. It encodes CASSFLKNTEAFF.

Of note for this clone: This sample includes further DNA sequences coding for the same CDR3. The gene calls are TRBV19 and TRBJ2-5; D is ambiguous. Germline lookup yields CDR1 LNHDA and CDR2 SQIVND (reference sequence). The CDR3 contains 13 residues. V dropped 1 base and J dropped 3 bases, with 6 bases sitting between them. The DNA of the CDR3 is TGTGCCAGTAGTATAGGCAGCGAAGAGACCCAGTACTTC. This codes for CASSIGSEETQYF.

The V and J genes are TRBV7-9 and TRBJ2-1; 11 bases agree with TRBD1. Per the germline V gene, CDR1 is SEHNR and CDR2 is FQNEAQ (reference sequence). This CDR3 has 16 amino acids. V trimming: 5 bases; J trimming: 10 bases; junction bases outside the gene matches: 13. CDR3 sequence: CASSEAGTGGNSEQFF. The DNA of the CDR3 is TGTGCCAGCAGCGAGGCCGGGACAGGGGGGAATAGCGAGCAGTTCTTC.